Described below is a single T cell receptor beta chain sequence and its context. This specimen belongs to a study of blood T cell repertoires in COVID-19. Study-wide context: The samples span acute and convalescent COVID-19 from the United States, Italy and Spain.

CDR3 length equals 15 residues. Germline V gives CDR1 SGHTA, CDR2 FQGTGA. V was shortened by 0 bases and J by 5 bases, with 13 bases between the two germline ends. Study processing details: Cell counts per sample came from amplifying reference gene primers. The repertoire was sequenced with immunoSEQ multiplex PCR; TCRdb's copy has only in-frame clones and lacks some. The V and J calls and clone size are taken from that table; D and trimming were inferred from the DNA. The sample lists some 43,000 clones, about nine tenths occurring once. The clonotype was recovered from a human donor in a cohort sampled during active COVID-19. The rearrangement uses TRBV7-3 and TRBJ2-5; D perhaps matches TRBD2 (5 bases). The sample consisted of peripheral blood. CDR3 loop: CASSLTPGRGETQYF. CDR3 nucleotide sequence: TGTGCCAGCAGCTTAACCCCTGGGCGAGGGGAGACCCAGTACTTC. Supplemented by reference TRBV7-3 and TRBJ2-5, the full variable domain reads GAGVSQTPSNKVTEKGKYVELRCDPISGHTALYWYRQSLGQGPEFLIYFQGTGAADDSGLPNDRFFAVRPEGSVSTLKIQRTERGDSAVYLCASSLTPGRGETQYFGPGTRLLVL.